The 13 T cell receptor beta chains given below trace back to one sample, sequenced in a study of cytomegalovirus exposure and HLA in healthy donors. The study ran its PCR with 60 Vbeta and 13 Jbeta primers. Data came from immunoSEQ multiplex PCR; TCRdb stores just in-frame clones and leaves some out. The table lists 150,000 or so clones, approximately 76% of them singletons. Input material: PBMCs. All receptors come from a female donor in good health and CMV-seronegative.

The gene calls are TRBV5-1 and TRBJ2-3, with 16 positions matching TRBD2. V dropped 4 bases and J dropped 7; count of bases not matched to a gene: 6. CDR1 and CDR2 (germline): SGHRS, YFSETQ. This CDR3 comprises 16 residues. The CDR3: CASSPGTSGGAYTQYF. The CDR3 DNA follows: TGCGCCAGCAGCCCCGGGACTAGCGGGGGGGCTTATACGCAGTATTTT.

This chain uses TRBV7-6 with TRBJ2-1; D perhaps matches TRBD2 (6 bases). V shed 1 base and J shed 7 bases, with 8 bases lying between them. CDR3 length equals 13 residues. The germline V gene has CDR1 SGHVS and CDR2 FNYEAQ. The CDR3 loop reads CASSLGEENEQFF. DNA of the CDR3: TGTGCCAGCAGCTTAGGGGAGGAGAATGAGCAGTTCTTC.

This clone came up once. This chain joins TRBV5-1 and TRBJ2-3, with TRBD2 matching 7 bases. Germline lookup yields CDR1 SGHRS and CDR2 YFSETQ. V was clipped by 3 bases and J by 3 bases; unmatched bases: 4. The CDR3 totals 14 residues. The DNA for the CDR3 is TGCGCCAGCAGCTCGATGGGGGGGACAGATACGCAGTATTTT. The encoded protein is CASSSMGGTDTQYF.

This clone has a handful of counts. The rearrangement joins TRBV2 to TRBJ1-4; TRBD1 aligns across 10 bases. The CDR3 contains 13 residues. Germline loops: CDR1 SNHLY, CDR2 FYNNEI. V shed 9 bases and J 7 bases; nucleotides not matched to a gene: 5. The CDR3 is CASRGQGFEKLFF. The CDR3 region has the DNA TGTGCCAGTCGGGGACAGGGGTTTGAAAAACTGTTTTTT.

Of note for this clone: Mismatch with germline at one junction end may stem from a read error. The CDR3, as DNA: TGCGCCGGCAGCCAAGGCAGGGGCTATGGCTACACCTTC. Its protein product is CAGSQGRGYGYTF. This chain connects TRBV4-1 to TRBJ1-2; perhaps TRBD1 as D (6 bases). CDR3 length equals 13 residues. Per germline, CDR1 MGHRA and CDR2 YSYEKL.

The chain employs TRBV7-2 and TRBJ2-7, with 8 positions matching TRBD1. The CDR3 is made up of 15 amino acids. Germline CDR1 is SGHTA and CDR2 is FQGNSA. The trim removed 5 bases at V and 2 bases at J, leaving 8 bases unmatched. The CDR3 DNA follows: TGTGCCAGCAGCCTTCCCTGGACAGGGACCTACGAGCAGTACTTC. Its protein product is CASSLPWTGTYEQYF.

The genes are TRBV5-1 and TRBJ2-1, with 8 bases fitting TRBD2. The J segment lost 1 base and the V segment lost 0 bases, leaving 6 bases of the junction unmatched. CDR3 length: 17 residues. Germline CDR1 SGHRS, CDR2 YFSETQ. The DNA for the CDR3 is TGCGCCAGCAGCTTGGCCCCACTAGCGGCGTCCTACAATGAGCAGTTCTTC. Amino acids: CASSLAPLAASYNEQFF.

The chain combines TRBV2 with TRBJ2-7, with TRBD1 matching over 8 bases. There are 15 residues in the CDR3. J lost 3 bases, V lost 3 bases, and 7 bases had no gene match. Germline CDR1 is SNHLY and CDR2 is FYNNEI. This CDR3 is CASSEGGQVNYEQYF. Here the CDR3 DNA reads TGTGCCAGCAGTGAGGGGGGACAGGTTAACTACGAGCAGTACTTC. The complete variable domain, with remaining parts taken from reference TRBV2 and TRBJ2-7, reads EPEVTQTPSHQVTQMGQEVILRCVPISNHLYFYWYRQILGQKVEFLVSFYNNEISEKSEIFDDQFSVERPDGSNFTLKIRSTKLEDSAMYFCASSEGGQVNYEQYFGPGTRLTVT.

Regarding this clone: At the DNA level, this CDR3 is encoded by other sequences in the same sample as well. The chain carries TRBV5-1 and TRBJ1-1; D is ambiguous. The CDR3 runs 14 residues. V lost 0 bases and J lost 1, with 7 bases in between. Looked up from germline, CDR1 is SGHRS and CDR2 is YFSETQ. The DNA of the CDR3 is TGCGCCAGCAGCTTGGAGGGAGGGAACACTGAAGCTTTCTTT. Translating gives CASSLEGGNTEAFF. Looking up the rest from reference TRBV5-1 and TRBJ1-1 gives the full variable domain: KAGVTQTPRYLIKTRGQQVTLSCSPISGHRSVSWYQQTPGQGLQFLFEYFSETQRNKGNFPGRFSGRQFSNSRSEMNVSTLELGDSALYLCASSLEGGNTEAFFGQGTRLTVV.

V gene TRBV6-4 combines with J gene TRBJ2-2; D ambiguous. V was pared by 6 bases and J by 1 base, with 6 bases between. The CDR3 is 13 residues long. CDR1 MRHNA and CDR2 SNTAGT come from the germline V gene. The CDR3 is CASSAKNTGELFF. CDR3 bases: TGTGCCAGCAGCGCGAAGAACACCGGGGAGCTGTTTTTT.

J is TRBJ1-5 and V is TRBV4-1; TRBD1 aligns across 9 bases. The CDR3 has 15 residues. With V trimmed by 3 bases and J by 7 bases, 7 bases remained unmatched. Per germline, CDR1 MGHRA and CDR2 YSYEKL. The CDR3 DNA follows: TGCGCCAGCAGCCAGGGATCGGGACAGGGACAGCCCCAGCATTTT. It is translated as CASSQGSGQGQPQHF.

This clone was picked up a small number of times. The chain uses TRBV18 and TRBJ1-2; 7 nucleotides agree with TRBD1. Germline assignment: CDR1 KGHSH and CDR2 LQKENI. CDR3 length: 17 amino acids. The V and J ends lost 0 bases and 6 bases, in that order; junction bases with no gene match: 13. The chain's CDR3 is CASSPPGVGQATDGYTF. In nucleotides, the CDR3 is TGTGCCAGCTCACCACCGGGGGTAGGACAGGCTACCGATGGCTACACCTTC. The variable domain in full, completed from reference TRBV18 and TRBJ1-2, reads NAGVMQNPRHLVRRRGQEARLRCSPMKGHSHVYWYRQLPEEGLKFMVYLQKENIIDESGMPKERFSAEFPKEGPSILRIQQVVRGDSAAYFCASSPPGVGQATDGYTFGSGTRLTVV.

The genes are TRBV7-6 and TRBJ2-3, with 7 positions matching TRBD2. J gave up 2 bases and V 2 bases, and 7 bases lay outside the gene matches. The CDR3 totals 16 residues. Germline V CDR1 and CDR2: SGHVS, FNYEAQ. CDR3 nucleotide sequence: TGTGCCAGCAGCTTATCCCCCGCGGGAGCCACAGATACGCAGTATTTT. Residues: CASSLSPAGATDTQYF.